This T cell receptor (beta chain) was found in a study of cytomegalovirus exposure and HLA in healthy donors. The PCR was carried out with 60 Vbeta primers and 13 Jbeta primers. Repertoires were generated with immunoSEQ multiplex PCR, while TCRdb's copy carries only in-frame clones and drops some. The sample holds approximately 110,000 clones. Donors showed nominal health when sampled, although they likely had unrecorded immune exposures. Sequenced material: PBMCs. The clonotype originates from a man aged 45 to 65 in good health and CMV-seronegative.

The CDR3 region has the DNA TGTGCCAGCAGTCAGGGACAGGGACATCAGCCCCAGCATTTT. Its protein product is CASSQGQGHQPQHF. This chain joins TRBV6-5 and TRBJ1-5; 9 positions agree with TRBD1. The CDR3 has 14 amino acids. Germline CDR1 and CDR2: MNHEY and SVGAGI. V was pared by 5 bases and J by 5 bases, with 4 bases of the junction left unmatched.